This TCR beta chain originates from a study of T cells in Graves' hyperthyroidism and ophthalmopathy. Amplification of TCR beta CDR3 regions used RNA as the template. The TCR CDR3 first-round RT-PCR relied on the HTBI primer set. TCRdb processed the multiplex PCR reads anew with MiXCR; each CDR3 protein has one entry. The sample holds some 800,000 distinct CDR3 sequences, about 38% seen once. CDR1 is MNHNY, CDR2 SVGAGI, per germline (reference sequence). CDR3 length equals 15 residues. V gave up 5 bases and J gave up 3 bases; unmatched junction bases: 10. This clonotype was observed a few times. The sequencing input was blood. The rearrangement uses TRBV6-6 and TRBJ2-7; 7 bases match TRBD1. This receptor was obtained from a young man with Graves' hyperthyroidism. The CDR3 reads CASSPDRAANYEQYF. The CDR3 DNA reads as TGTGCCAGCAGTCCCGACAGGGCCGCAAACTACGAGCAGTACTTC.